Here is one TCR beta chain with its context. The antigen it binds to is not known. Within one base of it there is no much larger clone, and no base qualities were kept. Healthy HIV-negative adults with no recently reported acute infections or vaccinations were included as donors. Every donor was a Caucasian adult residing in Nashville, Tennessee, USA. Magnetic negative selection was used to enrich CD4+ T cells, after which naive cells were positively selected on CD45RA and the negative fraction became the memory subset. Blood was collected by leukapheresis, and PBMCs were isolated by Ficoll-Histopaque density gradient centrifugation and then cryopreserved in liquid nitrogen vapor phase. Purity and quantity of every magnetically sorted T cell population were checked by analytical flow cytometry. Genomic DNA was isolated from each sorted fraction and quantified by UV absorbance on a Nanodrop 2000c.

Using the deep immunoSEQ assay, multiplex PCR amplified TCR CDR3 regions from genomic DNA. Genomic DNA extracted from each cell subset was distributed evenly over all wells of several immunoSEQ 96-well plates, and each plate served as one replicate. For sorted subsets, approximately 210 ng of genomic DNA, equivalent to around 31,000 T cell genomes, went into each replicate PCR. Purified libraries were quantified with a Qubit 3.0 fluorometer, sized on a Bioanalyzer 2100, and re-quantified with the KAPA Library Quantification kit. A separate single-read 150-cycle Illumina NextSeq 550 flow cell was used to sequence each immunoSEQ 96-well plate. Turning to the authors' computational methods: Because the immunoSEQ output included only junctional sequences and no quality scores, the filtering could not be the same as the filtering used for full-length reads. To assign V/J genes and CDR3, sequences were annotated against IMGT germline references using PyIR, a Python wrapper for IgBLAST v1.9. Reads were removed for weak V/J assignments (E-value above 1e-6), missing CDR3, stop codons, out-of-frame junctions, or ambiguous translated residues. V3J clonotypes were defined by identical inferred V gene, J gene, and CDR3 amino acid sequence. To compute the percentage overlap between repertoires, the number of shared unique clonotypes was divided by the size of the smaller repertoire. Repertoire richness was assessed with RTK rarefaction, the Chao1 estimator, and Recon v2.1 estimates of unobserved clonotypes. Generation probabilities for all TCRbeta clonotypes obtained by the gDNA method from several donors were computed using OLGA. TCRdb re-hosts the immuneACCESS table, in-frame sequences only. Its copies lack some clones; in the studies checked, an unresolved V gene accounts for under half of them, and the cause for the rest is not known. That table is the source of V, J and clone size, and D and trimming were worked out from the DNA. In this sample the table shows a few million clones, 85% to 95% of which occur a single time. The top ten constitute under 0.15% of the sample.

This sample stems from a study of shared clonotypes between healthy human individuals (TCRdb year 2020). In the study overall: The cohort included three men and a couple of women between 18 and 49 years of age. For each donor, CD4 naive and CD4 memory were each run on three plates, CD8 naive on two plates, and CD8 memory on one plate. Leukapheresis yielded between about 0.94 and 10 billion PBMCs per donor. Blood TCR repertoires of about 5 healthy adults were deeply sequenced to estimate repertoire size and the extent of clonotype sharing between individuals. Different laboratories and diverse techniques were used to prepare libraries and sequence TCR repertoires, to increase sequencing depth and limit assay-specific biases. Beyond this particular receptor, the publication reports: Clonotypes shared by all four sorted-subset donors showed higher generation probabilities than non-shared clonotypes. Sampling was limited to blood, and TCR repertoires in tissue likely differ from TCR repertoires in blood. Pairwise subsampling led to the expectation that sequencing depth would affect the degree of clonotype sharing among donors. Across a handful of donors, approximately 4.9% of naive CD4, around 3.3% of naive CD8, roughly 2.2% of memory CD4, and about 0.44% of memory CD8 clonotypes were shared. Because the study included a small number of donors, the genetic and exposure-history diversity represented was limited. Naive subsets generally had larger estimated clonotype richness than memory subsets. Incomplete sequencing was indicated by rarefaction of sorted-subset datasets, despite the large sequencing depth.

V loses 2 bases at its end and J loses 1 base; junction bases beyond the gene matches: 6. As encoded in the germline V gene, CDR1 is SGHTS while CDR2 is YDEGEE. The CDR3 starts with the cysteine, ends with the phenylalanine, and has 17 residues. The DNA shown is the 51-base CDR3, in frame from base 1. The source of this sequence is a man aged 18 to 29 in good health. Input material: naive CD4+ T cells sorted from blood. What this sample's cell subset or site label stands for: CD45RA+ positively selected. The V gene is TRBV5-8 and the J gene is TRBJ2-2, with 9 bases in between that match TRBD1. The CDR3 corresponds to CASSFIQGALNTGELFF. The nucleotide sequence is given as TGTGCCAGCAGCTTCATACAGGGGGCTTTGAACACCGGGGAGCTGTTTTTT.